This T cell receptor (beta chain) was retrieved from a study of CD8+CD57+ T cells in acquired aplastic anemia. Study context: Quantities of DNA derived from sorted CD4+ and CD8+ cells averaged roughly 3.4 ug. Healthy donors yielded about 9.9 million CD4+ cell reads on average. Study conclusions and caveats: With respect to CD8+ Simpson's diversity, patients and controls did not differ significantly. Around 27 sequences, all CD8+ CDR3, were shared between patients and controls.

As for this clonotype: What it binds is unknown.

TCR beta VDJ and CDR3 profiles were obtained from a genomic DNA template. TCRdb analysed the reads with MiXCR anew, one entry per CDR3 protein. The sample has 200,000 to 250,000 distinct CDR3 sequences; 30% to 40% are singletons. V was clipped by 1 base and J by 0 bases, with 6 bases between them. The CDR3 contains 15 residues. Germline loops: CDR1 MNHEY, CDR2 SVGAGI. The origin of this receptor is a human donor in good health, serving as a control. The chain uses TRBV6-5 and TRBJ1-4, with D unresolved. Sequenced material: sorted CD4+, CD8+, or CD8+CD57+ T cells (not recorded which) from PBMCs. CDR3 bases: TGTGCCAGCAGTTACTACGGGGCAACTAATGAAAAACTGTTTTTT. Its protein product is CASSYYGATNEKLFF.